The clone carrying this T cell receptor (beta chain) has just a few counts. The V gene's germline CDR1 is SEHNR and CDR2 FQNEAQ (reference sequence). The CDR3 length is 15 residues. V was pared by 1 base and J by 2 bases, with 9 bases between. The entry originates in a study of cytomegalovirus exposure and HLA in healthy donors. Study-wide background: In an early release, HLA-typed donors contributed about 79 million unique TCR sequences.

The PCR made use of 60 Vbeta and 13 Jbeta primers. Clones were sequenced by immunoSEQ multiplex PCR, and TCRdb holds only the in-frame ones, with some missing. This sample has some 120,000 clones, with around 70% found just once. The rearrangement links TRBV7-9 to TRBJ2-1; a possible D gene is TRBD2 (6 bases). The sequence came from a man aged 30-40 years in good health and CMV-seropositive. The sequenced sample consisted of PBMCs. The CDR3 spells CASSLVTGAYNEQFF. CDR3 DNA sequence: TGTGCCAGCAGCTTAGTGACGGGAGCCTACAATGAGCAGTTCTTC.